Listed here is a single T cell receptor beta chain. The specificity of this receptor is unknown. Nothing much larger sits one base from this clone, and base qualities are not available. This specimen belongs to a study of cytomegalovirus exposure and HLA in healthy donors (dated 2017 in TCRdb). In the study overall: An earlier analysis of some 550 of the donors reported 250 to 300 Gb of sequence data and around 110 million unique TCR beta sequences from about 200 million T cells. Around 330 gigabases of sequencing data and roughly 81 million unique TCR sequences made up an early release that covered 500 to 650 HLA-typed donors. The genetic ancestry cluster associated with self-reported Caucasian donors included over 80% of the 398 genotyped donors. The study was designed to test whether signatures of past pathogen exposure could be identified by cataloging public T cell receptors. The study used immunosequencing to profile the T cell repertoires of approximately 650 subjects and linked those repertoires to cytomegalovirus serostatus. In addition to the first cohort of 666 subjects, a separate validation cohort of 130 or so different subjects was used. The study combined high-throughput TCR immunosequencing, statistical association of individual TCRs with disease status, and machine learning to predict cytomegalovirus infection status. To study patterns of TCR occurrence, a later analysis re-analyzed previously published TCR beta repertoires from around 700 donors and added high-resolution HLA genotyping. In the later analysis, no new phenotypic data were used to find candidate immune exposures; instead, reliance was placed on TCR beta sequences and their occurrence across donors. In an earlier analysis of around 540 of the donors, high-throughput TCR beta sequencing was used to judge whether each TCR beta V gene segment behaved as functional or pseudogenic. Donor age, sex, ethnicity and CMV serostatus were compiled alongside the repertoire data. Genome-wide SNP genotypes for about 55% of the roughly 670 donors were used in a later genetic analysis, which treated that subset as a discovery cohort. All discovery cohort repertoires had been generated on a single sequencing platform. HLA typing included class I and class II loci at four-digit resolution. Typing coverage varied by locus: roughly 620-640 donors for A, B, C, DRB1 and DQB1; more than 500 for DQA1; 606 for DPA1; roughly 470 for DPB1. Four or five DR-DQ haplotypes were treated as single units for association and clustering because of strong linkage in the cohort. Among some 400 genotyped donors of the cohort, an average of around 220,000 unique TCR beta nucleotide sequences was sequenced per donor, of which 15% to 20% were non-productive.

The germline ends are 12 bases apart after V is trimmed by 1 base and J by 2 bases. Its CDR3 holds 14 amino acids, cysteine through phenylalanine. The read is trimmed to its CDR3 DNA, 42 bases read in frame from base 1. According to the germline V gene (reference sequence), CDR1 reads GTSNPN and CDR2 reads SVGIG. Results and caveats for the whole study, not just this receptor: In both the original and validation cohorts, the classifier was reported to diagnose cytomegalovirus status with high specificity and sensitivity. The presence/absence analyses assumed that sequencing depth was roughly uniform across donors, and that assumption may not be true. Assigning TCR associations to individual alleles was difficult when HLA alleles, especially DR and DQ, strongly co-occurred. A cluster of highly shared sequence variants was judged likely to be a technical artifact of the sequencing pipeline. The authors suggested that the approach could potentially be generalized to other disease states and immunological phenotypes. Most CMV-associated TCR beta chains appeared to be HLA-restricted in a later analysis, and the HLA associations seemed to be driven largely by CMV exposure. Only TCR beta chains were sequenced in this cohort, and the absence of alpha or paired-chain data limited detectable features. Three of the identified cytomegalovirus-associated TCR beta chains were confirmed in vitro to be specific for cytomegalovirus antigens. Most TCR sequences were seen in very few donors, while some public TCRs were found in many individuals. A total of fewer than 200 TCR beta chains were listed by the study as associated with cytomegalovirus. A further reported finding was that TCR beta sequences accurately predicted the HLA-A and HLA-B alleles for most subjects in the first cohort. In a later analysis, the rate of TCR association differed among HLA loci, with DRB1 alleles having the most associated TCRs and HLA-C alleles having the fewest. The 87-base-pair reads could not distinguish some IMGT-functional V segments, including TRBV6-2 and TRBV6-3, so those segments were excluded. Because HLA typing was missing for some donors at each locus, association tests included only the typed subset. A later analysis reported that several top co-occurrence clusters appeared linked to parvovirus B19, influenza, CMV and Epstein-Barr virus. The only immune exposure information available for the cohort was CMV serostatus. In a later genetic analysis, a missense DCLRE1C variant was associated with V-gene and J-gene trimming of TCR beta chains, and the association was replicated in an independent cohort. At a false discovery rate of 0.05, a later analysis linked approximately 18,000 TCR beta sequences to specific HLA alleles. In a later genetic analysis, fewer N-insertions in productive TCRs were reported among donors in an Asian-associated ancestry cluster than the roughly 700-donor mean. In an earlier analysis of 500 to 650 of the donors, most TCR beta V segments appeared in productive rearrangements about 87% or about 30% of the time, broadly matching IMGT annotations. In a later analysis, HLA-associated TCR beta chains were found to be more clonally expanded and to have lower generation probabilities than equally common non-associated chains. The earlier analysis of nearly 600 of the donors excluded 15 to 20 rarely observed V segments, including chromosome 9 orphons, because counts were too low. Linkage disequilibrium might explain the correlated functional status among segregating V segments, but an unknown experimental factor could not be ruled out.

Library preparation was by the immunoSEQ multiplex PCR assay. For the multiplex PCR, a mixture combining 60 forward primers for TCR Vbeta segments and 13 reverse primers for TCR Jbeta segments was used. The CDR3 region of rearranged TCR beta genes was amplified from genomic DNA by a multiplex PCR assay. The Illumina HiSeq System was used to sequence the amplified TCR beta libraries as 87-base-pair reads. As for how the authors treated the data: In a later analysis, some 80 million unique TCR beta chains were counted across the 690 or so repertoires, and approximately 11 million of these chains were shared by at least two donors. A nearest-neighbor algorithm error-corrected the raw reads and collapsed the reads into unique sequences, merging closely related sequences to remove PCR and sequencing errors. Alignment of CDR3 sequences to IMGT reference sequences was used to assign V, D and J gene segments. For a sequence to be retained, a match of at least six nucleotides to both a V gene segment and a J gene segment was required. Rearrangements were called productive when the CDR3 lacked stop codons and stayed in frame with V and J; all others were non-productive. Following IMGT convention, CDR3 was defined as the stretch from the second conserved V-encoded cysteine to the conserved J-encoded phenylalanine. Sequences without an unambiguous match to a single V gene segment were excluded from the earlier analysis of approximately 560 of the donors. An earlier analysis of 500 to 600 of the donors classified V segments as functional when productive rearrangements were above 56.7% and as segregating when the standard deviation between donors was above 5%. A statistical classification framework was built for diagnosing cytomegalovirus status from the catalog of TCR beta chain sequences. V and J gene assignment, in a later analysis, came from comparing TCR nucleotide sequences with IMGT/GENE-DB human TR gene sequences. A later analysis assigned CDR3 sequences and most-parsimonious VDJ recombination scenarios with the TCRdist pipeline. In a later analysis, each TCR beta chain was defined by its CDR3 amino acid sequence together with its V-gene family, and reads without a unique V-gene family were excluded. A later analysis removed 592 highly shared, low-generation-probability nucleotide sequences to deal with suspected cross-contamination and a sequencing artifact. For each public chain, a later analysis derived a clonal expansion index from normalized ranks of inferred template counts within each repertoire. Generation probabilities in a later analysis came from a VDJ recombination model fitted to out-of-frame rearrangements, and those results were checked against IGoR. In a later analysis, hypergeometric tests were used to score TCR-TCR, TCR-HLA and TCR-CMV co-occurrence, with a repertoire-size bias correction applied to TCR pairs. In a later analysis, false discovery rates were estimated by permuting HLA or CMV assignments 20 times. In a later analysis, co-occurring TCRs were grouped using DBSCAN, with TCRdist sequence similarity added in when clustering inside HLA-allele-positive subsets. Repertoires with fewer than 30,000 or more than 120,000 public chains were left out of co-occurrence clustering, as were five repertoires with anomalous nucleotide sharing. TCRdb carries this immuneACCESS record with in-frame sequences only. Its versions omit some clonotypes, under half of them owing to an unresolved V gene in the studies checked, with the rest unexplained. Clonal size and the V and J genes are those of that table, whereas D and trimming came from the DNA. The sample table contains some 92,000 clones; only one count was recorded for under 85% of them. Around 3% of the sample belongs to the ten largest clones.

The cohort consisted of more than 650 healthy bone marrow donors. Cohort members were all nominally healthy when sampled, although unrecorded immune exposures were likely present. The donor was CMV seronegative and belonged to the group of several hundred seronegative cohort members. A peripheral blood sample was provided by each donor, and peripheral blood mononuclear cells were used for TCR beta sequencing. Genomic DNA was extracted from the blood cell samples with the Qiagen DNeasy Blood Extraction Kit. This TCR was sampled from a man younger than 45 in good health and CMV-seronegative. The chain links TRBV30 with TRBJ2-7; matching of 6 bases hints at TRBD2 as the D gene. The sequenced sample was PBMCs. CDR3 sequence: CAWSEGTGPYEQYF. The nucleotides read TGTGCCTGGAGTGAGGGGACTGGCCCCTACGAGCAGTACTTC.